Listed below are T cell receptor beta chains from one sample, sequenced in a study of technical replicates of blood from a few donors. Some clones are missing from TCRdb's copy, which holds only in-frame ones; the method was immunoSEQ multiplex PCR. The table shows 70,000 to 90,000 clones, with approximately 90% occurring only once. Sample: T cells isolated from PBMCs. These receptors were obtained from a human donor in good health. Both conserved end residues are part of each CDR3. The D gene is left open where the match is weak. A row's size may be missing; if present it is once, few, many or a size class.

D gene: NA; V gene: TRBV28; J gene: TRBJ2-7; CDR3 length: 15; clone size: once; CDR3 protein: CASSNPRGMVLEQYF; CDR3 DNA: TGTGCCAGCAGCAACCCGAGGGGGATGGTTCTCGAGCAGTACTTC
D gene: NA; V gene: TRBV19; J gene: TRBJ2-7; CDR3 length: 14; clone size: NA; CDR3 protein: CASSIVDGNYEQYF; CDR3 DNA: TGTGCCAGTAGTATAGTGGACGGGAACTACGAGCAGTACTTC
D gene: TRBD1; V gene: TRBV2; J gene: TRBJ1-1; CDR3 length: 16; clone size: NA; CDR3 protein: CASSEGRTGLDTEAFF; CDR3 DNA: TGTGCCAGCAGTGAAGGTAGGACAGGGCTGGACACTGAAGCTTTCTTT
D gene: TRBD1; V gene: TRBV28; J gene: TRBJ1-2; CDR3 length: 14; clone size: NA; CDR3 protein: CASSLGQGYYGYTF; CDR3 DNA: TGTGCCAGCAGTTTAGGACAGGGATACTATGGCTACACCTTC
D gene: TRBD1; V gene: TRBV4-1; J gene: TRBJ2-7; CDR3 length: 15; clone size: NA; CDR3 protein: CASSHIAGQAYEQYF; CDR3 DNA: TGCGCCAGCAGCCACATTGCGGGACAGGCCTACGAGCAGTACTTC
D gene: NA; V gene: TRBV7-8; J gene: TRBJ1-2; CDR3 length: 14; clone size: NA; CDR3 protein: CASSPDSNNYGYTF; CDR3 DNA: TGTGCCAGCAGCCCGGACAGCAATAACTATGGCTACACCTTC
D gene: NA; V gene: TRBV6-1; J gene: TRBJ1-3; CDR3 length: 16; clone size: NA; CDR3 protein: CASSDVLPGIGNTIYF; CDR3 DNA: TGTGCCAGCAGTGATGTACTCCCGGGGATTGGAAACACCATATATTTT
D gene: NA; V gene: TRBV4-1; J gene: TRBJ1-2; CDR3 length: 16; clone size: NA; CDR3 protein: CASSQVGRDRNYGYTF; CDR3 DNA: TGCGCCAGCAGCCAAGTGGGCAGGGATCGTAACTATGGCTACACCTTC
D gene: TRBD1; V gene: TRBV19; J gene: TRBJ1-3; CDR3 length: 15; clone size: NA; CDR3 protein: CASSITGGAGNTIYF; CDR3 DNA: TGTGCCAGTAGTATAACAGGGGGCGCCGGAAACACCATATATTTT
D gene: NA; V gene: TRBV18; J gene: TRBJ1-2; CDR3 length: 15; clone size: once; CDR3 protein: CASSPPERVNYGYTF; CDR3 DNA: TGTGCCAGCTCACCACCGGAGAGAGTTAACTATGGCTACACCTTC
D gene: NA; V gene: TRBV21-1; J gene: TRBJ2-2; CDR3 length: 19; clone size: NA; CDR3 protein: CASSKEGWPGLGRAGELFF; CDR3 DNA: TGTGCCAGCAGCAAAGAAGGTTGGCCGGGACTAGGGCGCGCCGGGGAGCTGTTTTTT
D gene: TRBD1; V gene: TRBV13; J gene: TRBJ1-1; CDR3 length: 18; clone size: NA; CDR3 protein: CASSLLGGGDRGNTEAFF; CDR3 DNA: TGTGCCAGCAGTTTGTTGGGCGGGGGGGACAGGGGGAACACTGAAGCTTTCTTT
D gene: NA; V gene: TRBV5-1; J gene: TRBJ1-1; CDR3 length: 16; clone size: NA; CDR3 protein: CASSPRQGRFGTEAFF; CDR3 DNA: TGCGCCAGCAGCCCCCGACAAGGTAGGTTTGGCACTGAAGCTTTCTTT
D gene: TRBD2; V gene: TRBV28; J gene: TRBJ2-3; CDR3 length: 15; clone size: once; CDR3 protein: CASREAGGLADTQYF; CDR3 DNA: TGTGCCAGCAGGGAAGCGGGAGGGCTCGCAGATACGCAGTATTTT
D gene: TRBD2; V gene: TRBV7-2; J gene: TRBJ2-5; CDR3 length: 15; clone size: NA; CDR3 protein: CASSLASGGGKTQYF; CDR3 DNA: TGTGCCAGCAGCTTAGCGTCGGGAGGGGGGAAGACCCAGTACTTC
D gene: TRBD2; V gene: TRBV2; J gene: TRBJ2-5; CDR3 length: 13; clone size: NA; CDR3 protein: CASSDGGRETQYF; CDR3 DNA: TGTGCCAGCAGTGACGGCGGGAGAGAGACCCAGTACTTC
D gene: TRBD1; V gene: TRBV5-5; J gene: TRBJ2-5; CDR3 length: 12; clone size: NA; CDR3 protein: CASSFNRDRVDF; CDR3 DNA: TGTGCCAGCAGCTTTAACCGGGACAGGGTGGACTTC
D gene: NA; V gene: TRBV6-5; J gene: TRBJ1-2; CDR3 length: 15; clone size: NA; CDR3 protein: CASRTPGHLIYGYTF; CDR3 DNA: TGTGCCAGCAGAACTCCGGGACACTTGATATATGGCTACACCTTC
D gene: NA; V gene: TRBV19; J gene: TRBJ2-5; CDR3 length: 13; clone size: once; CDR3 protein: CASSTRVQETQYF; CDR3 DNA: TGTGCCAGTAGCACCAGGGTCCAAGAGACCCAGTACTTC
D gene: NA; V gene: TRBV7-2; J gene: TRBJ1-1; CDR3 length: 15; clone size: NA; CDR3 protein: CASSLVGHSNTEAFF; CDR3 DNA: TGTGCCAGCAGCTTAGTGGGGCACTCGAACACTGAAGCTTTCTTT
D gene: TRBD2; V gene: TRBV25-1; J gene: TRBJ2-7; CDR3 length: 17; clone size: NA; CDR3 protein: CASSPRTGTSMSYEQYF; CDR3 DNA: TGTGCCAGCAGTCCACGGACCGGGACTAGCATGTCTTACGAGCAGTACTTC
D gene: TRBD1; V gene: TRBV5-6; J gene: TRBJ1-1; CDR3 length: 15; clone size: NA; CDR3 protein: CASSFLGGPNTEAFF; CDR3 DNA: TGTGCCAGCAGCTTTCTAGGGGGCCCGAACACTGAAGCTTTCTTT
D gene: NA; V gene: TRBV4-2; J gene: TRBJ1-1; CDR3 length: 15; clone size: NA; CDR3 protein: CASSQDQGRVSEAFF; CDR3 DNA: TGTGCCAGCAGCCAAGACCAGGGCAGGGTATCTGAAGCTTTCTTT
D gene: NA; V gene: TRBV7-9; J gene: TRBJ1-5; CDR3 length: 13; clone size: NA; CDR3 protein: CASSQGLGQPQHF; CDR3 DNA: TGTGCCAGCAGTCAGGGGTTGGGTCAGCCCCAGCATTTT
D gene: NA; V gene: TRBV21-1; J gene: TRBJ2-2; CDR3 length: 16; clone size: NA; CDR3 protein: CASRPGQGTNTGELFF; CDR3 DNA: TGTGCCAGCAGACCTGGCCAGGGAACGAACACCGGGGAGCTGTTTTTT
D gene: TRBD2; V gene: TRBV19; J gene: TRBJ2-3; CDR3 length: 17; clone size: NA; CDR3 protein: CASSIVFASGSPDTQYF; CDR3 DNA: TGTGCCAGTAGTATAGTCTTCGCTAGCGGGAGTCCGGATACGCAGTATTTT
D gene: TRBD2; V gene: TRBV4-1; J gene: TRBJ2-1; CDR3 length: 15; clone size: NA; CDR3 protein: CASSSLAGGYNEQFF; CDR3 DNA: TGCGCCAGCAGCTCCCTAGCGGGGGGTTACAATGAGCAGTTCTTC
D gene: TRBD2; V gene: TRBV27; J gene: TRBJ2-7; CDR3 length: 14; clone size: NA; CDR3 protein: CASSPRLAGHEQYF; CDR3 DNA: TGTGCCAGCAGTCCGAGACTAGCGGGACACGAGCAGTACTTC
D gene: NA; V gene: TRBV21-1; J gene: TRBJ1-5; CDR3 length: 18; clone size: NA; CDR3 protein: CASSPAGFLDRANQPQHF; CDR3 DNA: TGTGCCAGCAGCCCGGCGGGATTTCTGGACAGGGCAAATCAGCCCCAGCATTTT
D gene: TRBD1; V gene: TRBV7-9; J gene: TRBJ2-1; CDR3 length: 15; clone size: NA; CDR3 protein: CASSFRQGSGNEQFF; CDR3 DNA: TGTGCCAGCAGCTTCCGACAGGGGAGCGGCAATGAGCAGTTCTTC
D gene: NA; V gene: TRBV4-1; J gene: TRBJ2-7; CDR3 length: 13; clone size: once; CDR3 protein: CASSPARGYEQYF; CDR3 DNA: TGCGCCAGCAGCCCAGCCAGGGGCTACGAGCAGTACTTC
D gene: NA; V gene: TRBV10-3; J gene: TRBJ2-1; CDR3 length: 16; clone size: once; CDR3 protein: CAISEGEVTSYNEQFF; CDR3 DNA: TGTGCCATCAGTGAAGGGGAAGTTACCTCCTACAATGAGCAGTTCTTC
D gene: NA; V gene: TRBV7-6; J gene: TRBJ2-7; CDR3 length: 17; clone size: few; CDR3 protein: CASSLGAGYGFSYEQYF; CDR3 DNA: TGTGCCAGCAGCTTAGGCGCAGGGTACGGGTTCTCCTACGAGCAGTACTTC
D gene: TRBD1; V gene: TRBV18; J gene: TRBJ2-5; CDR3 length: 17; clone size: NA; CDR3 protein: CASSTLSIWGQQGDQYF; CDR3 DNA: TGTGCCAGCTCAACCCTCTCCATTTGGGGACAGCAAGGAGACCAGTACTTC
D gene: NA; V gene: TRBV10-1; J gene: TRBJ1-2; CDR3 length: 13; clone size: NA; CDR3 protein: CASSDDRGYGYTF; CDR3 DNA: TGCGCCAGCAGTGATGATAGAGGCTATGGCTACACCTTC
D gene: TRBD2; V gene: TRBV4-1; J gene: TRBJ2-7; CDR3 length: 17; clone size: once; CDR3 protein: CASSQMPLRTSRAEQYF; CDR3 DNA: TGCGCCAGCAGCCAAATGCCCCTTAGGACTAGCCGTGCCGAGCAGTACTTC
D gene: NA; V gene: TRBV5-3; J gene: TRBJ2-3; CDR3 length: 17; clone size: NA; CDR3 protein: CARSLVTDSVGKDTQYF; CDR3 DNA: TGTGCCAGAAGCTTGGTGACGGACTCAGTGGGTAAAGATACGCAGTATTTT
D gene: NA; V gene: TRBV6-4; J gene: TRBJ1-5; CDR3 length: 13; clone size: NA; CDR3 protein: CASSEQGGQPQHF; CDR3 DNA: TGTGCCAGCAGTGAACAGGGTGGCCAGCCCCAGCATTTT
D gene: NA; V gene: TRBV5-1; J gene: TRBJ1-1; CDR3 length: 15; clone size: NA; CDR3 protein: CASSYEGPGVTEAFF; CDR3 DNA: TGCGCCAGCAGCTACGAGGGACCAGGGGTCACTGAAGCTTTCTTT
D gene: NA; V gene: TRBV7-6; J gene: TRBJ2-1; CDR3 length: 13; clone size: NA; CDR3 protein: CASSQLSDPGQFF; CDR3 DNA: TGTGCCAGCAGCCAACTTAGCGACCCGGGACAGTTCTTC
D gene: NA; V gene: TRBV7-2; J gene: TRBJ1-2; CDR3 length: 16; clone size: NA; CDR3 protein: CASSANPTQGSSGYTF; CDR3 DNA: TGTGCCAGCAGCGCCAACCCCACCCAGGGTTCTTCTGGCTACACCTTC
D gene: TRBD2; V gene: TRBV5-8; J gene: TRBJ2-2; CDR3 length: 20; clone size: NA; CDR3 protein: CASSLELLAGGSSSTGELFF; CDR3 DNA: TGTGCCAGCAGCTTGGAATTGCTAGCGGGAGGGAGCTCAAGCACCGGGGAGCTGTTTTTT
D gene: NA; V gene: TRBV2; J gene: TRBJ2-2; CDR3 length: 16; clone size: NA; CDR3 protein: CASKTAQPLNTGELFF; CDR3 DNA: TGTGCCAGTAAGACAGCACAACCACTTAACACCGGGGAGCTGTTTTTT
D gene: TRBD1; V gene: TRBV6-6; J gene: TRBJ1-2; CDR3 length: 15; clone size: NA; CDR3 protein: CASSYVGRGMNGYTF; CDR3 DNA: TGTGCCAGCAGTTACGTTGGCAGGGGGATGAATGGCTACACCTTC
D gene: TRBD1; V gene: TRBV4-1; J gene: TRBJ1-3; CDR3 length: 17; clone size: NA; CDR3 protein: CASSQFPGTGSGNTIYF; CDR3 DNA: TGCGCCAGCAGCCAGTTTCCCGGGACAGGGTCTGGAAACACCATATATTTT
D gene: NA; V gene: TRBV30; J gene: TRBJ2-7; CDR3 length: 13; clone size: NA; CDR3 protein: CAWSVISFYEQYF; CDR3 DNA: TGTGCCTGGAGTGTAATTTCTTTCTACGAGCAGTACTTC
D gene: TRBD2; V gene: TRBV7-2; J gene: TRBJ2-5; CDR3 length: 16; clone size: NA; CDR3 protein: CASSPRGLAAQETQYF; CDR3 DNA: TGTGCCAGCAGCCCTAGGGGACTAGCGGCACAAGAGACCCAGTACTTC
D gene: TRBD1; V gene: TRBV10-1; J gene: TRBJ2-7; CDR3 length: 14; clone size: few; CDR3 protein: CASSEGQGAYEQYF; CDR3 DNA: TGCGCCAGCAGTGAGGGACAGGGGGCCTACGAGCAGTACTTC
D gene: NA; V gene: TRBV4-1; J gene: TRBJ2-7; CDR3 length: 15; clone size: NA; CDR3 protein: CASSQGSSGGYEQYF; CDR3 DNA: TGCGCCAGCAGCCAAGGCTCCTCCGGAGGCTACGAGCAGTACTTC
D gene: NA; V gene: TRBV10-1; J gene: TRBJ2-2; CDR3 length: 14; clone size: NA; CDR3 protein: CASSERGYTGELFF; CDR3 DNA: TGCGCCAGCAGTGAGCGGGGGTACACCGGGGAGCTGTTTTTT
D gene: NA; V gene: TRBV10-2; J gene: TRBJ1-3; CDR3 length: 15; clone size: NA; CDR3 protein: CASRVQGNSGNTIYF; CDR3 DNA: TGCGCCAGTCGAGTACAGGGTAACTCTGGAAACACCATATATTTT
D gene: NA; V gene: TRBV28; J gene: TRBJ2-1; CDR3 length: 11; clone size: NA; CDR3 protein: CASSLHVEQFF; CDR3 DNA: TGTGCCAGCAGTTTACATGTGGAGCAGTTCTTC
D gene: NA; V gene: TRBV29-1; J gene: TRBJ2-7; CDR3 length: 15; clone size: NA; CDR3 protein: CSVEVSTGSSYEQYF; CDR3 DNA: TGCAGCGTTGAAGTATCTACAGGGAGCTCCTACGAGCAGTACTTC
D gene: NA; V gene: TRBV27; J gene: TRBJ2-7; CDR3 length: 13; clone size: NA; CDR3 protein: CASSLLAGYEQYF; CDR3 DNA: TGTGCCAGCAGTTTACTCGCCGGTTACGAGCAGTACTTC
D gene: NA; V gene: TRBV10-3; J gene: TRBJ1-1; CDR3 length: 15; clone size: NA; CDR3 protein: CATTDTSVGHTEAFF; CDR3 DNA: TGTGCCACTACAGACACCTCGGTAGGCCACACTGAAGCTTTCTTT
D gene: NA; V gene: TRBV7-6; J gene: TRBJ1-2; CDR3 length: 14; clone size: NA; CDR3 protein: CASSQAGLAYGYTF; CDR3 DNA: TGTGCCAGCAGCCAGGCTGGGCTTGCCTATGGCTACACCTTC
D gene: NA; V gene: TRBV6-5; J gene: TRBJ2-7; CDR3 length: 11; clone size: NA; CDR3 protein: CASGGIYEQYF; CDR3 DNA: TGTGCCAGTGGCGGGATCTACGAGCAGTACTTC
D gene: NA; V gene: TRBV13; J gene: TRBJ1-4; CDR3 length: 18; clone size: NA; CDR3 protein: CASSPYAGAGLENEKLFF; CDR3 DNA: TGTGCCAGCAGCCCCTACGCGGGGGCCGGCTTAGAGAATGAAAAACTGTTTTTT
D gene: NA; V gene: TRBV27; J gene: TRBJ1-1; CDR3 length: 16; clone size: NA; CDR3 protein: CASRKFFRPMNTEAFF; CDR3 DNA: TGTGCCAGCAGAAAATTTTTCAGGCCAATGAACACTGAAGCTTTCTTT